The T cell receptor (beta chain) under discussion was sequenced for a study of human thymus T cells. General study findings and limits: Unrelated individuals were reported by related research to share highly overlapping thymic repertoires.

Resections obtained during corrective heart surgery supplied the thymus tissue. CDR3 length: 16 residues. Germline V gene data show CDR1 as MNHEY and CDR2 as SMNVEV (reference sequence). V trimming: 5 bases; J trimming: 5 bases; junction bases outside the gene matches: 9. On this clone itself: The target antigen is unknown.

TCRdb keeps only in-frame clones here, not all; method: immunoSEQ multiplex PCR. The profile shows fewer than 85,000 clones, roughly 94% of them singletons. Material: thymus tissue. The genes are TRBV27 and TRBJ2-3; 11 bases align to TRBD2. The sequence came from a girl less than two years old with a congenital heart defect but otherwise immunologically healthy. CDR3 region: CASSPKGSGRVDTQYF. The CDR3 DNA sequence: TGTGCCAGCAGTCCGAAGGGTAGCGGGAGGGTAGATACGCAGTATTTT.